This entry lists 18 T cell receptor beta chains sequenced from one sample in a study of vaccination and CD4 T cells after COVID-19. Treatment defined: roughly ten-day PBMC culture with coronavirus spike peptide pools or control peptides (ViraFEST assay). The Oncomine TCR Beta short-read assay generated sequence data from the DNA of cultured CD4+ T cells. MiXCR was run by TCRdb on the PCR reads, yielding one entry per CDR3 protein. The table has more than 8,000 distinct CDR3 sequences, less than 60% seen once. Their antigens are not known. The sample comprised CD4+ T cells from blood, cultured in vitro. These receptors were taken from a human donor who had recovered from COVID-19.

A single count supports this clonotype. The chain links TRBV6-5 to TRBJ2-7; D tentatively reads TRBD1 or TRBD2 (5 bases each). V shed 2 bases and J shed 3 bases, with 8 bases lying between them. The germline gives CDR1 MNHEY, CDR2 SVGAGI. The CDR3 runs to 13 residues. The CDR3 DNA is TGTGCCAGCAGTTACGGGGACGGCTACGAGCAGTACTTC. This translates into CASSYGDGYEQYF.

The chain uses TRBV10-3 and TRBJ2-2; 7 bases fit TRBD1. CDR3 length: 16 amino acids. The V gene's germline CDR1 is ENHRY and CDR2 SYGVKD. Losses at the gene ends were 3 bases for V and 2 bases for J; bases not matched to a gene: 6. The CDR3 spells CAISDSQGRNTGELFF. Here the CDR3 DNA reads TGTGCCATCAGTGATTCACAGGGGCGAAACACCGGGGAGCTGTTTTTT.

The chain carries TRBV2 and TRBJ2-5; 11 bases map to TRBD2. This CDR3 contains 13 residues. Per germline, CDR1 SNHLY and CDR2 FYNNEI. Losses at the gene ends were 7 bases for V and 5 bases for J; bases not matched to a gene: 3. The CDR3 nucleotides read TGTGCCAGCAAGGGGACTAGCGGCGAGACCCAGTACTTC. Translating gives CASKGTSGETQYF.

This clonotype was observed a handful of times. The rearrangement links TRBV6-2 or TRBV6-3 to TRBJ1-6; D is unclear. CDR3 length: 15 residues. Germline-derived CDR1 and CDR2 are MNHEY and SVGEGT. Trimming cost V 4 bases and J 5 bases, with 12 bases left between them. CDR3 nucleotide sequence: TGTGCCAGCAGTTCGCAGGCGCTGGATAATTCACCCCTCCACTTT. The encoded protein is CASSSQALDNSPLHF.

The V and J genes are TRBV20-1 and TRBJ2-7; weak D call: TRBD2 (5 bases). CDR3 size: 14 residues. The V gene lost 1 base and the J gene lost 5 bases, with 15 bases spanning the gap. CDR1 and CDR2 (germline): DFQATT, SNEGSKA (reference sequence). The CDR3 DNA is TGCAGTGCTAGAGCACCGCGAGGGATCGACGAGCAGTACTTC. It translates to CSARAPRGIDEQYF.

CDR3 nucleotide sequence: TGTGCCAGCAGTTTATTCGGGCAGGGGGCAGATACGCAGTATTTT. Translated, it gives CASSLFGQGADTQYF. V usage is TRBV27 and J usage is TRBJ2-3; TRBD1 agrees at 7 bases. V trimming: 1 base; J trimming: 4 bases; junction bases outside the gene matches: 5. The germline V gene has CDR1 MNHEY and CDR2 SMNVEV (reference sequence). There are 15 residues in the CDR3.

This clonotype has only one observation. The rearrangement uses TRBV6-5 and TRBJ1-1; TRBD1 is a possible D gene (5 bases). The V gene lost 4 bases and the J gene lost 1 base, with 10 bases spanning the gap. CDR3 size: 14 residues. Germline lookup yields CDR1 MNHEY and CDR2 SVGAGI. CDR3 sequence reads: CASSSWTSNTEAFF. In DNA, the CDR3 is TGTGCCAGCAGTTCGTGGACATCGAACACTGAAGCTTTCTTT.

The V call is TRBV3-1, the J call TRBJ1-1; the D is unclear. The germline V gene encodes CDR1 LGHDT and CDR2 YNNKEL (reference sequence). The CDR3 consists of 14 residues. V was cut by 2 bases and J by 2 bases, with 9 bases left in between. For the CDR3, the DNA is TGTGCCAGCAGCCAATCCTCGTTAAACACTGAAGCTTTCTTT. As protein: CASSQSSLNTEAFF.

This clonotype was counted only a few times. The chain has TRBV19 and TRBJ1-1, with D unclear. This CDR3 contains 13 residues. V gave up 4 bases and J gave up 2 bases, with 8 bases separating them. Germline V gene lookup returns CDR1 LNHDA and CDR2 SQIVND (reference sequence). Here the CDR3 reads CASSRKVNTEAFF. CDR3 bases: TGTGCCAGTAGTAGGAAAGTTAACACTGAAGCTTTCTTT.

On this clonotype itself: This CDR3 is missing its conserved last phenylalanine or tryptophan, likely due to a read error. V gene TRBV12-3 or TRBV12-4 combines with J gene TRBJ1-5; D is unresolved. The CDR3 is made up of 13 amino acids. V was clipped by 3 bases and J by 3 bases, with 6 bases between them. CDR3 residues: CASSFSDNQPQHS. In DNA, the CDR3 is TGTGCCAGCAGTTTTTCGGACAATCAGCCCCAGCATTCT.

In its sample, this clonotype was seen a few times. V usage is TRBV6-1 and J usage is TRBJ1-3, with TRBD1 matching 9 bases. The CDR3 contains 13 residues. Trimming removed 5 bases from V and 13 bases from J; junction bases left unmatched: 9. Germline V gene sequence: CDR1 MNHNS, CDR2 SASEGT. CDR3 amino acids: CASSRDRDRVIYF. Written as DNA, the CDR3 is TGTGCCAGCAGTCGGGATCGGGACAGGGTAATATATTTT.

This chain uses TRBV11-3 with TRBJ2-1; 7 bases agree with TRBD1. Unmatched junction bases numbered 2, after V lost 2 bases and J lost 1 base. This CDR3 has 15 amino acids. Germline CDR1 is SGHNT and CDR2 is YENEEA. CDR3 region: CASSLRQGSYNEQFF. The CDR3 nucleotides are TGTGCCAGCAGCTTAAGACAGGGATCCTACAATGAGCAGTTCTTC.

The rearrangement uses TRBV7-2 and TRBJ2-3; 7 nucleotides line up with TRBD2. V was clipped by 3 bases and J by 4 bases; unmatched bases: 13. CDR1 SGHTA and CDR2 FQGNSA come from the germline V gene. This CDR3 is 17 amino acids long. The CDR3: CASSFLPQGGRADTQYF. The CDR3, as DNA: TGTGCCAGCAGCTTCTTGCCCCAGGGAGGGAGGGCAGATACGCAGTATTTT.

The rearrangement joins TRBV5-1 to TRBJ1-6; 9 bases match TRBD1. The CDR3 consists of 16 residues. Germline CDR1 reads SGHRS; CDR2 reads YFSETQ. After removal of 4 bases from V and 8 bases from J, the junction contained 10 bases not matched to a gene. The CDR3 sequence is CASSLTTGGLDSPLHF. Here the CDR3 DNA reads TGCGCCAGCAGCCTGACGACAGGGGGACTCGATTCACCCCTCCACTTT.

In this sample, this clonotype turned up a few times. The CDR3: CASMEGSSYNSPLHF. CDR3 DNA sequence: TGTGCCAGTATGGAGGGGAGCTCCTATAATTCACCCCTCCACTTT. The chain links TRBV19 to TRBJ1-6; possibly TRBD1 for D (5 bases). V lost 7 bases and J lost 0, with 10 bases in between. Germline V gives CDR1 LNHDA, CDR2 SQIVND (reference sequence). This CDR3 is built from 15 residues.

The gene calls are TRBV5-4 and TRBJ2-7; no firm D call. V was trimmed by 1 base and J by 3 bases, leaving 11 bases between them. The CDR3 loop spans 14 amino acids. Germline loops: CDR1 SGHNT, CDR2 YYREEE (reference sequence). CDR3 in DNA: TGTGCCAGCAGCTTGAATCACGGAAACTACGAGCAGTACTTC. Its protein product is CASSLNHGNYEQYF.

The rearrangement uses TRBV19 and TRBJ2-5; D is possibly TRBD1 (6 bases). The CDR3 loop spans 14 amino acids. Looked up from germline, CDR1 is LNHDA and CDR2 is SQIVND (reference sequence). Trimming stripped 2 bases from V and 9 bases from J, with 16 bases between. CDR3 residues: CASSIYPGVMAQYF. For the CDR3, the DNA is TGTGCCAGTAGTATATACCCAGGGGTGATGGCCCAGTACTTC.

The DNA for the CDR3 is TGTGCCAGCAGCTTAGGCGGAGACAGGGGATACGAGCAGTACTTC. It is translated as CASSLGGDRGYEQYF. V usage is TRBV11-3 and J usage is TRBJ2-7, with 8 nucleotides matching TRBD1. V was pared by 1 base and J by 4 bases, with 6 bases of the junction left unmatched. The CDR3 runs 15 residues. Germline V gives CDR1 SGHNT, CDR2 YENEEA. Full variable domain (remainder filled in from reference TRBV11-3 and TRBJ2-7): EAGVVQSPRYKIIEKKQPVAFWCNPISGHNTLYWYLQNLGQGPELLIRYENEEAVDDSQLPKDRFSAERLKGVDSTLKIQPAELGDSAVYLCASSLGGDRGYEQYFGPGTRLTVT.